This T cell receptor beta chain is from a study of T-cell memory formation after mild COVID-19 (dated by TCRdb to the early 2020s). Looking at the study overall: Most TCR sequence clusters were specific to one of the two donors. T-cell clones expanding and contracting after mild COVID-19 in a couple of donors were tracked by longitudinal TCRalpha and TCRbeta repertoire sequencing. Two young, previously healthy adult volunteers made up the cohort, one male and one female. What the authors observed across the whole study: Contracting CD4+ clones were located mainly in the CM and EM memory subsets, whereas CD8+ clones were found to be enriched in EMRA. Balanced CD4/CD8 phenotypes were observed for clones contracting from day 15 to 85, whereas a bias towards CD4+ was observed for a second wave of clones expanding from day 15 to 37. The detection of some responding clones in pre-infection memory suggests that pre-existing cross-reactive memory T cells joined the SARS-CoV-2 response. Only two mild cases were covered by the study, and larger cohorts that include severe cases with pre-infection samples were considered necessary. The second-wave clones that peaked on day 37 were not confirmed to be SARS-CoV-2 specific.

The V end loses 2 bases and the J end loses 8 bases, and a stretch of 25 bases separates them. The CDR3 runs 17 residues from the cysteine to the phenylalanine. Just the 51-base CDR3 DNA is kept, in frame starting at base 1. The germline V gene gives CDR1 as SGDLS and CDR2 as YYNGEE. Ficoll-Paque density gradient centrifugation was used to isolate PBMCs. Sequencing instrument: Illumina NovaSeq 6000. cDNA libraries for TCRalpha and TCRbeta were prepared by 5'RACE using constant-segment primers, with sample barcodes and unique molecular identifiers added. Trizol reagent was used to extract RNA from every sample. Library amplification was performed in two PCR steps, and a second sample barcode and Illumina TruSeq adapters were introduced in the second step. Libraries were sequenced on an Illumina NovaSeq with 2 x 150 bp paired-end reads. The study's processing was this. Demultiplexing of reads and collapsing into UMI-guided consensus sequences were performed with migec v1.2.7. With mixcr v2.1.11, UMI consensuses were aligned to TRA and TRB V and J templates and assembled into clonotypes. A clonotype was counted as expanded or contracted only if both edgeR and NoisET called the change significant, with noise models trained on biological replicates. For edgeR calls, the thresholds were a false discovery rate-adjusted p below 0.01 and a log2 fold-change of 1. As an exploratory analysis of dynamics, max-normalized trajectories of the 1000 most abundant clonotypes were examined by PCA with hierarchical clustering. Separately sequenced CD4+ and CD8+ repertoires were used to assign the CD4 or CD8 phenotype of responding clones. TCRdb itself trimmed the public reads at Q25 with fastp, ran MiXCR and retained productive beta chains. Here each entry gathers all rows of one CDR3 protein and keeps the most common genes and DNA. TCRdb, rather than the study authors, made the V and J calls. The sample table holds about 340,000 distinct CDR3 sequences, of which about 16% were seen once. The ten largest clones take up about a fifth of the sample.

In this sample, this clonotype turned up a few times. It has no known antigen specificity. The sample holds no much larger clone one base away, and base qualities are not on file. The TCR comes from a man in his late teens or twenties who had mild COVID-19 (a few samples of this study predate the infection). The sample titles of this study are shuffled in the database, so cell type and time point are left out; the donor was told from shared clones. Sequences were obtained from PBMCs or a T cell subset sorted from them (not recorded which). The V and J genes are TRBV9 and TRBJ1-2; a weak D assignment points to TRBD1 (5 bases agree). The nucleotide sequence is given as TGTGCCAGCAGCGTGACGGGACGTCTAACCGAACTCGGGGGCTACACCTTC. Protein translation: CASSVTGRLTELGGYTF.